This TCR beta chain was sequenced in a study of T cells in Graves' hyperthyroidism and ophthalmopathy. TCR beta CDR3 regions were amplified from RNA transcripts. HTBI primers drove first-round RT-PCR of the TCR CDR3. Each CDR3 protein is one row after TCRdb ran MiXCR on the multiplex PCR reads. The sample includes under 350,000 distinct CDR3 sequences, around a fifth of them seen just once. Hyperthyroidism had been newly diagnosed in patients aged 18 to 65, and its duration was under 2 months. Study results and caveats: Blood shared most expanded thyroid clonotypes above 0.001.

V lost 1 base and J lost 2, with 10 bases in between. CDR1 and CDR2 (germline): SGHNT, YENEEA. The CDR3 extends over 15 amino acids. At least ten counts were recorded for this clonotype. Its antigen is undetermined. This receptor was obtained from a woman in her fifties or sixties with Graves' hyperthyroidism. The sequencing sample was made of blood. The chain joins TRBV11-3 to TRBJ2-3, with a possible D match to TRBD1 (6 bases). CDR3 protein: CASSLAAGVTDTQYF. CDR3 DNA sequence: TGTGCCAGCAGCTTAGCGGCAGGGGTCACAGATACGCAGTATTTT.